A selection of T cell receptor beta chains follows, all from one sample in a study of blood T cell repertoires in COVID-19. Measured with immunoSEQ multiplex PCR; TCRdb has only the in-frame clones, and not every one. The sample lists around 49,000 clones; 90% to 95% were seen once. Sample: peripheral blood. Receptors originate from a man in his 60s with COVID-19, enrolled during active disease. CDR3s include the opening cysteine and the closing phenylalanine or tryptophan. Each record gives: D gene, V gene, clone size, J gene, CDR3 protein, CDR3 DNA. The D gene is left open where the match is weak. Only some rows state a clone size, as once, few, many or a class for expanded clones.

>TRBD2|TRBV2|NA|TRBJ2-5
CASSPGLADQETQYF
TGTGCCAGCAGTCCGGGACTAGCGGACCAAGAGACCCAGTACTTC
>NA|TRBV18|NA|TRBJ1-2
CASSQGEHYGYTF
TGTGCCAGCTCACAGGGGGAGCACTATGGCTACACCTTC
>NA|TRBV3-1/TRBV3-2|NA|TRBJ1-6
CASSQVQGWGSPLHF
TGTGCCAGCAGCCAAGTACAGGGCTGGGGTTCACCCCTCCACTTT
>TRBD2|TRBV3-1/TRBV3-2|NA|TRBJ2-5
CASSQGGGYETQYF
TGTGCCAGCAGCCAAGGCGGGGGGTATGAGACCCAGTACTTC
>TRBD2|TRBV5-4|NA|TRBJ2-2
CASRLAGVTGELFF
TGTGCCAGCAGACTAGCGGGGGTGACCGGGGAGCTGTTTTTT
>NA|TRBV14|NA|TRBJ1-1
CASSQNEASEAFF
TGTGCCAGCAGCCAAAACGAGGCGAGTGAAGCTTTCTTT
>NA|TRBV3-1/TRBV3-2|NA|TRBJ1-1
CASTYGRGNTEAFF
TGTGCCAGCACCTATGGTAGGGGAAACACTGAAGCTTTCTTT
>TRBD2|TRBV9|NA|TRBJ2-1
CASSVDVAGGHNEQFF
TGTGCCAGCAGCGTTGATGTAGCGGGAGGTCACAATGAGCAGTTCTTC
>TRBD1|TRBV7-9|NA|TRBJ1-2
CASSSDRARYTF
TGTGCCAGCAGCTCGGACAGGGCCCGCTACACCTTC
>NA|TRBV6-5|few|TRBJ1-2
CASSPRGGTYGYTF
TGTGCCAGCAGTCCCCGGGGAGGGACCTATGGCTACACCTTC
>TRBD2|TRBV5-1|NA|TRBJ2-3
CASSYGLAGSTDTQYF
TGCGCCAGCAGCTACGGACTAGCGGGGTCCACAGATACGCAGTATTTT
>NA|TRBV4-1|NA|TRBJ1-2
CASSQVTGELYGYTF
TGCGCCAGCAGCCAAGTTACGGGAGAGCTCTATGGCTACACCTTC
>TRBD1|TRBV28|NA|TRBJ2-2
CASSSGQGNTGELFF
TGTGCCAGCAGCTCGGGACAGGGTAACACCGGGGAGCTGTTTTTT
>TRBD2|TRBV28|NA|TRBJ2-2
CASSTPGLAGTNTGELFF
TGTGCCAGCAGTACTCCGGGACTAGCGGGGACGAACACCGGGGAGCTGTTTTTT
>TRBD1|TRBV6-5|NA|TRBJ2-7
CASTIQTGVNEQYF
TGTGCCAGCACGATCCAAACAGGGGTCAACGAGCAGTACTTC
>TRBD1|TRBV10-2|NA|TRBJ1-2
CASSEGRGTGSLKYNYGYTF
TGCGCCAGCAGTGAGGGGAGGGGGACAGGGTCTTTGAAGTATAACTATGGCTACACCTTC
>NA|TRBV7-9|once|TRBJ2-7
CASSLVGRGSYEQYF
TGTGCCAGCAGCTTAGTCGGCAGGGGAAGCTACGAGCAGTACTTC
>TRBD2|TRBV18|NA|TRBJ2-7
CASSPGTSGRYEQYF
TGTGCCAGCTCCCCCGGGACTAGCGGGCGCTACGAGCAGTACTTC
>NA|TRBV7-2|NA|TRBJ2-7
CASSLARRLYF
TGTGCCAGCAGCTTAGCGCGGCGCCTGTACTTC
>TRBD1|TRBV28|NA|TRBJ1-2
CASSFGGTDLNYGYTF
TGTGCCAGCAGTTTCGGCGGGACAGACTTAAACTATGGCTACACCTTC
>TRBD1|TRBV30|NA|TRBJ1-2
CAWSDGDRGPWFGYTF
TGTGCCTGGAGCGACGGGGACAGGGGGCCCTGGTTCGGCTACACCTTC
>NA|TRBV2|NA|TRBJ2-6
CASSEGGAGANVLTF
TGTGCCAGCAGTGAAGGGGGAGCTGGGGCCAACGTCCTGACTTTC
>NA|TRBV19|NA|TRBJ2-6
CASSLLYSGANVLTF
TGTGCCAGTAGTCTCCTATATTCTGGGGCCAACGTCCTGACTTTC
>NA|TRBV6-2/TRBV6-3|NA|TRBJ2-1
CASSYSGASYGSYNEQFF
TGTGCCAGCAGTTACTCGGGGGCAAGTTACGGCTCCTACAATGAGCAGTTCTTC
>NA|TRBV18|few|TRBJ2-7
CASSPPEAGLIGEQYF
TGTGCCAGCTCACCCCCAGAGGCAGGGCTAATCGGCGAGCAGTACTTC
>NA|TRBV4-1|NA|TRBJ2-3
CASSQEEPDTQYF
TGCGCCAGCAGCCAAGAGGAGCCAGATACGCAGTATTTT
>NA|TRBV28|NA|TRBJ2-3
CASSLSGGSGHTQYF
TGTGCCAGCAGTTTATCAGGGGGGTCGGGGCATACGCAGTATTTT
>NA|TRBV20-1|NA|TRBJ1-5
CSASRGAKPQHF
TGCAGTGCTAGTCGGGGGGCCAAGCCCCAGCATTTT
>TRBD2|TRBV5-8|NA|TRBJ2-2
CASSPGTSGAPNTGELFF
TGTGCCAGCAGCCCAGGGACTAGCGGGGCTCCGAACACCGGGGAGCTGTTTTTT
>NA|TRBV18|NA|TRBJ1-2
CASSPSAGASGYTF
TGTGCCAGCTCACCATCTGCAGGGGCAAGTGGCTACACCTTC
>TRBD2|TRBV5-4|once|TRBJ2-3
CASSLDSGGPLGTQYF
TGTGCCAGCAGCTTGGATAGCGGGGGGCCCCTGGGTACGCAGTATTTT
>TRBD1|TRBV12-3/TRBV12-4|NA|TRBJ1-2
CASRPTGVNGYTF
TGTGCCAGCAGACCTACAGGGGTAAATGGCTACACCTTC
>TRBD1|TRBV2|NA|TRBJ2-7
CASSNQGVGEQYF
TGTGCCAGCAGTAACCAGGGGGTAGGCGAGCAGTACTTC
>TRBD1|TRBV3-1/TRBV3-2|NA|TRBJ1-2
CASSPPGGDGYTF
TGTGCCAGCAGCCCCCCAGGGGGTGATGGCTACACCTTC
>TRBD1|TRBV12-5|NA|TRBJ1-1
CASGPGDRGRNTEAFF
TGTGCTAGTGGCCCGGGGGACAGGGGGAGGAACACTGAAGCTTTCTTT
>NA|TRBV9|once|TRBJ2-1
CASSVVSRLGSNNEQFF
TGTGCCAGCAGCGTAGTATCTCGACTTGGGTCAAACAATGAGCAGTTCTTC
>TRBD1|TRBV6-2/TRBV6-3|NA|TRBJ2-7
CASSSPRATGSEQYF
TGTGCCAGCAGTTCTCCCCGAGCGACAGGGTCCGAGCAGTACTTC
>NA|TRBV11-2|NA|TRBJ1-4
CASSSTGTPNEKLFF
TGTGCCAGCAGCTCTACCGGGACACCAAATGAAAAACTGTTTTTT
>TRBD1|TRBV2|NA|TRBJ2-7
CASSDRGLYEQYF
TGTGCCAGCAGCGACAGGGGCCTCTACGAGCAGTACTTC
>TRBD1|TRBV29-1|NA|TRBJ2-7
CSVLQGAYEQYF
TGCAGCGTTCTTCAGGGGGCCTACGAGCAGTACTTC
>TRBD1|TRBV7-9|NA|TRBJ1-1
CASSPPGRQGTAEAFF
TGTGCCAGCAGCCCCCCCGGAAGACAGGGAACCGCTGAAGCTTTCTTT
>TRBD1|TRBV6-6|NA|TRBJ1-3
CASSYDRVSGNTIYF
TGTGCCAGCAGTTACGACAGGGTCTCTGGAAACACCATATATTTT
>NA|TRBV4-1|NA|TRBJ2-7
CASQPYSGPSYEQYF
TGCGCCAGCCAGCCGTATTCAGGTCCTTCCTACGAGCAGTACTTC
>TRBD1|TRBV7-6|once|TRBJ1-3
CASSPRGAGGISGNTIYF
TGTGCCAGCAGCCCAAGGGGGGCAGGGGGCATCTCCGGAAACACCATATATTTT